Below are 27 T cell receptor beta chains sequenced from a single sample in a study of blood T cell repertoires in COVID-19. This table comes from immunoSEQ multiplex PCR, and its TCRdb copy is limited to in-frame clones, with some not included. The sample lists about 140,000 clones, about four fifths occurring once. The material sequenced was peripheral blood. The origin of the receptors is a human donor in a cohort sampled during active COVID-19.

The chain recombines TRBV6-6 with TRBJ1-5, with no clear D. Trimming stripped 8 bases from V and 1 base from J, with 9 bases between. Germline V gene sequence: CDR1 MNHNY, CDR2 SVGAGI (reference sequence). The CDR3 totals 13 residues. CDR3 sequence (DNA): TGTGCCAGCGGCTCACAGAGCAATCAGCCCCAGCATTTT. The encoded protein is CASGSQSNQPQHF.

The chain links TRBV9 to TRBJ2-5; possible D gene TRBD2, 5 bases. Germline lookup yields CDR1 SGDLS and CDR2 YYNGEE. The CDR3 has 12 amino acids. With 4 bases removed from V and 5 bases from J, the gap between germline ends came to 9 bases. The CDR3 loop reads CASSPSGETQYF. CDR3 DNA: TGTGCCAGCAGCCCCTCGGGGGAGACCCAGTACTTC.

The CDR3 nucleotides read TGTGCCAGCAGGGGACAGGGGGCGCGGAACTATGGCTACACCTTC. Protein sequence: CASRGQGARNYGYTF. The chain couples TRBV6-5 to TRBJ1-2; TRBD1 aligns across 12 bases. CDR3 length: 15 amino acids. V lost 6 bases to trimming and J lost 2 bases; unmatched junction nucleotides: 4. CDR1 is MNHEY, CDR2 SVGAGI, per germline.

The chain has TRBV28 and TRBJ2-2, with 13 bases that match TRBD2. The germline gives CDR1 MDHEN, CDR2 SYDVKM. The CDR3 is 17 residues long. The junction had 4 bases not matched to a gene; V was cut back by 3 bases and J by 3 bases. CDR3: CASSFPGLAGDTGELFF. As DNA, the CDR3 is TGTGCCAGCAGTTTCCCCGGACTAGCGGGAGACACCGGGGAGCTGTTTTTT.

The V call is TRBV3-1 (or the pseudogene TRBV3-2), the J call TRBJ2-7; 8 nucleotides match TRBD2. CDR3 length: 15 residues. V lost 4 bases, J lost 4 bases, and 9 bases stayed unmatched. The germline CDR1 and CDR2 sequences are LGHDT and YNNKEL (reference sequence). The CDR3 here is CASSPSSGSGYEQYF. The CDR3 DNA reads TGTGCCAGCAGCCCTTCGAGCGGGAGTGGGTACGAGCAGTACTTC.

V usage is TRBV28 and J usage is TRBJ2-5; D is unclear. V was trimmed by 10 bases and J by 2 bases, leaving 8 bases between them. The CDR3 covers 11 residues. The germline V gene has CDR1 MDHEN and CDR2 SYDVKM. This chain's CDR3 is CATKAQETQYF. The CDR3 region has the DNA TGTGCCACAAAAGCGCAAGAGACCCAGTACTTC.

Written as DNA, the CDR3 is TGTGCCATCAGTGAGTCTCCGGGACAGGGGACTGAAGCTTTCTTT. Protein: CAISESPGQGTEAFF. The chain links TRBV10-3 to TRBJ1-1, with 10 bases matching TRBD1. V shed 0 bases, J shed 5 bases, and the junction held 3 bases outside the gene matches. The CDR3 extends over 15 amino acids. Germline CDR1 reads ENHRY; CDR2 reads SYGVKD.

The chain employs TRBV5-1 and TRBJ2-7; 10 bases are shared with TRBD1. Germline V lookup: CDR1 SGHRS, CDR2 YFSETQ. The V gene end was trimmed by 4 bases and the J gene end by 7 bases; junction bases not matched to a gene: 8. The CDR3 sequence is 14 residues long. CDR3: CASSHGTGAQEQYF. The CDR3 DNA is TGCGCCAGCAGCCACGGGACAGGGGCTCAAGAGCAGTACTTC. The complete variable domain, with remaining parts taken from reference TRBV5-1 and TRBJ2-7, reads KAGVTQTPRYLIKTRGQQVTLSCSPISGHRSVSWYQQTPGQGLQFLFEYFSETQRNKGNFPGRFSGRQFSNSRSEMNVSTLELGDSALYLCASSHGTGAQEQYFGPGTRLTVT.

The gene calls are TRBV7-9 and TRBJ2-3; weak D call: TRBD2 (5 bases). Germline CDR1 and CDR2: SEHNR and FQNEAQ (reference sequence). CDR3 length: 14 amino acids. Trimming left V 1 base short and J 2 bases short, with 7 bases between. The CDR3 coding sequence is TGTGCCAGCAGCTTAGGGGGAGACACAGATACGCAGTATTTT. This gives the protein CASSLGGDTDTQYF.

This clone was seen a handful of times. J is TRBJ1-2 and V is TRBV6-4; tentative D call: TRBD1 (6 bases). Germline V gives CDR1 MRHNA, CDR2 SNTAGT. Trimming stripped 4 bases from V and 9 bases from J, with 15 bases between. This CDR3 contains 13 residues. The CDR3 reads CASSAQGQGSYTF. The CDR3 DNA reads as TGTGCCAGCAGTGCCCAGGGGCAGGGGAGCTACACCTTC.

The V and J genes are TRBV27 and TRBJ2-5, with 10 bases matching TRBD2. V lost 10 bases to trimming and J lost 4 bases; unmatched junction nucleotides: 12. The germline gives CDR1 MNHEY, CDR2 SMNVEV (reference sequence). CDR3 length: 15 residues. The chain's CDR3 is CATRRLAGVLETQYF. CDR3 coding DNA: TGTGCCACCAGGCGGCTAGCGGGAGTTCTAGAGACCCAGTACTTC.

The gene calls are TRBV25-1 and TRBJ2-3; D call uncertain. From germline, CDR1 is MGHDK and CDR2 SYGVNS. Trimming took off 7 bases at V and 4 bases at J, with 9 bases between the two ends. The CDR3 is 12 residues long. Here the CDR3 reads CASKSEADTQYF. The CDR3 DNA reads TGTGCCAGCAAGTCCGAGGCAGATACGCAGTATTTT.

The chain is built from TRBV7-9 and TRBJ2-1, with a tentative D call TRBD2 (6 bases). From germline, CDR1 is SEHNR and CDR2 FQNEAQ (reference sequence). The CDR3 consists of 16 residues. V gave up 2 bases and J gave up 1 base, with 12 bases separating them. The CDR3 DNA reads TGTGCCAGCAGCTTAATCGCAGGGACTTCCTACAATGAGCAGTTCTTC. It specifies CASSLIAGTSYNEQFF.

This rearrangement joins TRBV3-1 (or the pseudogene TRBV3-2) to TRBJ1-3, with D perhaps TRBD1 (5 bases). V lost 1 base and J 3 bases, leaving 7 bases between the germline ends. The CDR3 covers 14 residues. Germline V gene sequence: CDR1 LGHDT, CDR2 YNNKEL (reference sequence). The CDR3 region is CASSQVGDGNTIYF. The CDR3 region has the DNA TGTGCCAGCAGCCAAGTAGGGGATGGAAACACCATATATTTT.

The V gene is TRBV19, the J gene TRBJ2-2, with a possible D match to TRBD2 (6 bases). Per germline, CDR1 LNHDA and CDR2 SQIVND (reference sequence). The CDR3 loop spans 18 amino acids. With 3 bases removed from V and 1 base from J, the gap between germline ends came to 18 bases. CDR3 protein: CASSMWVGLGGNTGELFF. The CDR3 region has the DNA TGTGCCAGTAGTATGTGGGTGGGACTCGGCGGGAACACCGGGGAGCTGTTTTTT.

J is TRBJ2-7 and V is TRBV27; D is undetermined. Germline V lookup: CDR1 MNHEY, CDR2 SMNVEV (reference sequence). The CDR3 is 15 amino acids. Trimming pared 3 bases from V and 2 bases from J, leaving 14 bases between. CDR3 loop: CASSLRMRAPYEQYF. The CDR3 nucleotides are TGTGCCAGCAGTTTGAGAATGCGTGCCCCCTACGAGCAGTACTTC.

The chain links TRBV5-8 to TRBJ1-5, with D possibly matching TRBD1 (5 bases). V was pared by 6 bases and J by 5 bases, with 9 bases between. The CDR3 is made up of 12 amino acids. From germline, CDR1 is SGHTS and CDR2 YDEGEE. The DNA for the CDR3 is TGTGCCAGCACGGACAATCATCAGCCCCAGCATTTT. Its translation is CASTDNHQPQHF.

The chain couples TRBV14 to TRBJ1-1; 10 nucleotides agree with TRBD1. The length of the CDR3 is 12 residues. With V trimmed by 11 bases and J by 4 bases, 4 bases remained unmatched. Germline CDR1 is SGHDN and CDR2 is FVKESK. The CDR3 sequence is CASGQGSTEAFF. The CDR3 nucleotides are TGTGCCTCGGGACAGGGGTCCACTGAAGCTTTCTTT.

CDR3 DNA sequence: TGTGCCAGCAGTACAGGGGGCGTTTCACCCCTCCACTTT. Amino acids: CASSTGGVSPLHF. The chain combines TRBV27 with TRBJ1-6; 9 positions match TRBD1. The junction had 2 bases not matched to a gene; V was cut back by 5 bases and J by 9 bases. The CDR3 spans 13 residues. The germline gives CDR1 MNHEY, CDR2 SMNVEV (reference sequence).

The chain is built from TRBV5-1 and TRBJ2-3, with 7 bases matching TRBD2. V trimming: 5 bases; J trimming: 0 bases; junction bases outside the gene matches: 6. This CDR3 has 15 amino acids. Germline V gives CDR1 SGHRS, CDR2 YFSETQ. This chain's CDR3 is CASRPGTTSTDTQYF. The CDR3, as DNA: TGCGCCAGCAGACCGGGGACTACTAGCACAGATACGCAGTATTTT.

V usage is TRBV5-6 and J usage is TRBJ1-1; tentatively, D is TRBD1 (6 bases). Per germline, CDR1 SGHDT and CDR2 YYEEEE. Trimming pared 3 bases from V and 8 bases from J, leaving 17 bases between. This CDR3 has 14 residues. In nucleotides, the CDR3 is TGTGCCAGCAGCTCCCGGGGGGGGGCTCTGGAAGCTTTCTTT. It encodes CASSSRGGALEAFF. The full variable domain, completed using reference TRBV5-6 and TRBJ1-1, is DAGVTQSPTHLIKTRGQQVTLRCSPKSGHDTVSWYQQALGQGPQFIFQYYEEEERQRGNFPDRFSGHQFPNYSSELNVNALLLGDSALYLCASSSRGGALEAFFGQGTRLTVV.

The V call is TRBV6-5, the J call TRBJ2-1; 7 bases map to TRBD1. Germline CDR1 MNHEY, CDR2 SVGAGI. The CDR3 extends over 15 amino acids. Trimming at V came to 6 bases and at J to 7 bases, leaving 12 bases not matched to a gene. CDR3 DNA sequence: TGTGCCAGCAGCTATGACAGGGTAGTGGCGAATGAGCAGTTCTTC. Translated, it gives CASSYDRVVANEQFF.

The rearrangement uses TRBV6-4 and TRBJ2-1; D might be TRBD2 (6 bases). Deletions cut 6 bases from V and 6 bases from J, with 15 bases between. Per germline, CDR1 MRHNA and CDR2 SNTAGT. The CDR3 has 14 amino acids. In DNA form, the CDR3 reads TGTGCCAGCAGCCGGGACTCCCTTAGCAATGAGCAGTTCTTC. This codes for CASSRDSLSNEQFF.

Concerning this clone itself: The same CDR3 is also encoded by other DNA sequences in this sample. The CDR3 reads CASSSLAGVSYEQYF. Written as DNA, the CDR3 is TGTGCCAGCAGTTCCTTAGCGGGAGTCTCCTACGAGCAGTACTTC. This rearrangement joins TRBV28 to TRBJ2-7, with TRBD2 matching over 9 bases. The V gene's germline CDR1 is MDHEN and CDR2 SYDVKM. The CDR3 length is 15 residues. After removal of 4 bases from V and 0 bases from J, the junction contained 4 bases not matched to a gene.

Worth noting for this clone: Mismatch with germline at one junction end may stem from a read error. DNA of the CDR3: TGTGCTAGCAGCCCCGGGACTAGCGGGAGGTCGGTTCCCTACAATGAGCAGTTCTTC. This sequence encodes CASSPGTSGRSVPYNEQFF. The chain recombines TRBV7-7 with TRBJ2-1; 15 bases align to TRBD2. Germline lookup yields CDR1 SSHAT and CDR2 FNYEAQ (reference sequence). The CDR3 is 19 residues long.

V is TRBV19 and J is TRBJ1-1; 7 bases map to TRBD1. Germline trimming cut 5 bases from V and 5 bases from J; bases unmatched to any gene: 11. The CDR3 runs to 15 residues. The germline CDR1 and CDR2 sequences are LNHDA and SQIVND (reference sequence). The CDR3 here is CASSRDRREGTEAFF. As DNA, the CDR3 is TGTGCCAGTAGTCGGGACAGAAGAGAAGGGACTGAAGCTTTCTTT.

This rearrangement joins TRBV11-3 to TRBJ2-3; 9 nucleotides align to TRBD2. The CDR3 is 14 residues long. V lost 4 bases and J lost 5; bases outside the gene matches: 4. CDR1 and CDR2 (germline): SGHNT, YENEEA. CDR3 DNA: TGTGCCAGCAGCTCGGGACTAGCAGGAGATACGCAGTATTTT. Residues: CASSSGLAGDTQYF.